These T cell receptor beta chains were read from a single sample in a study of blood T cells in healthy people across ages. MiXCR, applied by TCRdb to the 5' RACE reads, yields one record per CDR3 protein. The sample shows over 950,000 distinct CDR3 sequences, around two fifths of them seen only once. Sequencing was carried out using blood. These receptors were taken from a man aged 18 to 29 in good health. The CDR3 runs from the conserved cysteine through the conserved F or W. Each record gives: J gene, D gene, clone size, V gene, CDR3 DNA, CDR3 protein. A D gene is named only where the DNA matches it firmly. Size is omitted from some rows. Given values are once, few, many or a class for expanded clones.

TRBJ2-2	TRBD1	NA	TRBV6-5	TGTGCCAGCAGGACAGGGCGTCACACCGGGGAGCTGTTTTTT	CASRTGRHTGELFF
TRBJ1-3	NA	NA	TRBV6-2/TRBV6-3	TGTGCCAGCAGTTGGGACGGACCTAATGGAAACACCATATATTTT	CASSWDGPNGNTIYF
TRBJ1-1	TRBD1	few	TRBV12-3/TRBV12-4	TGTGCCAGCAGTTTGACAGGGAAAGGTGAAGCTTTCTTT	CASSLTGKGEAFF
TRBJ2-2	NA	few	TRBV7-2	TGTGCCAGCAGCTTAGTGGGAGCAGGCGGGGAGCTGTTTTTT	CASSLVGAGGELFF
TRBJ2-7	NA	once	TRBV12-3/TRBV12-4	TGTGCCAGCGGGACGGTTAACTCCTACGAGCAGTACTTC	CASGTVNSYEQYF
TRBJ2-1	NA	few	TRBV4-1	TGCGCCAGCAGCCAACCCCAGTGGGGTCATGAGCAGTTCTTC	CASSQPQWGHEQFF
TRBJ2-1	TRBD1	few	TRBV2	TGTGCCAGCAGTGTAGGAGGGACAGGAACGGGCGATGAGCAGTTCTTC	CASSVGGTGTGDEQFF
TRBJ2-7	TRBD1	once	TRBV20-1	TGCAGTGCTTACTCAGGGGGCCCTACGGGCGAGCAGTACTTC	CSAYSGGPTGEQYF
TRBJ2-1	TRBD2	NA	TRBV12-3/TRBV12-4	TGTGCCAGCAGTTTCACTAGCGGTGGTCACAATGAGCAGTTCTTC	CASSFTSGGHNEQFF
TRBJ2-3	NA	NA	TRBV6-6	TGTGCCAGCAGTTACTCGAATGGGGCCCTCACAGATGCGCAGTATTTT	CASSYSNGALTDAQYF
TRBJ1-2	NA	few	TRBV9	TGTGCCAGCAGCAGGGAATCTAACTATGGCTACACCTTC	CASSRESNYGYTF
TRBJ1-4	NA	once	TRBV18	TGTGCCAGCTCACCGGAAGTGGGGGATCAGGTCGAGAAACTGTTTTTT	CASSPEVGDQVEKLFF
TRBJ2-1	TRBD1	NA	TRBV27	TGTGCCAGCAGTCCCCCCGGCAGGGGGACCTACAATGAGCAGTTCTTC	CASSPPGRGTYNEQFF
TRBJ2-5	TRBD2	NA	TRBV7-2	TGTGCCAGCAGTATCGCCCGGGGGGTCCAAGAGACCCAGTACTTC	CASSIARGVQETQYF
TRBJ1-2	NA	NA	TRBV30	TGTGCCTGGAGTCCCTTTGAGAGAGCCAACTATGGCTACACCTTC	CAWSPFERANYGYTF
TRBJ2-3	NA	few	TRBV14	TGTGCCAGCAGTCTTCAAACCGGGTTATTCACAGATACGCAGTATTTT	CASSLQTGLFTDTQYF
TRBJ1-2	NA	few	TRBV14	TGTGCCAGCAGCCAATACAGGGAAGATGGCTACACCTTC	CASSQYREDGYTF
TRBJ2-1	TRBD2	NA	TRBV7-2	TGTGCCAGCAGCTTAGCTCTAGCGGGGGGGCGAAATGAGCAGTTCTTC	CASSLALAGGRNEQFF
TRBJ1-2	NA	NA	TRBV29-1	TGCAGCGTTGAAGGCAGGCAGAACTATGGCTACACCTTC	CSVEGRQNYGYTF
TRBJ1-2	NA	few	TRBV2	TGTGCCAGCAGTGTTTCCAGGGGTGAGAATGGCTACACCTTC	CASSVSRGENGYTF
TRBJ1-3	TRBD1	NA	TRBV7-3	TGTGCCAGCAGCCCACAGGGGGATCTCTCTGGAAACACCATATATTTT	CASSPQGDLSGNTIYF
TRBJ1-1	NA	NA	TRBV20-1	TGCAGTGCTGTCGGGACGGTGAACACTGAAGCTTTCTTT	CSAVGTVNTEAFF
TRBJ1-6	NA	few	TRBV20-1	TGCAGTGCTAGGGGGCAGGACGGGATCTTTTCACCCCTCCACTTT	CSARGQDGIFSPLHF
TRBJ2-1	NA	NA	TRBV18	TGTGCCAGCTCACCAGCGGCTTCCTACAATGAGCAGTTCTTC	CASSPAASYNEQFF
TRBJ1-1	NA	few	TRBV5-5	TGTGCCAGCAGCTTGGTGGACTACCGTGCAAACACTGAAGCTTTCTTT	CASSLVDYRANTEAFF
TRBJ1-2	NA	NA	TRBV4-2	TGTGCCAGCAGCCAAGAGGTTGTAGGGGACTATGGCTACACCTTC	CASSQEVVGDYGYTF
TRBJ1-5	NA	NA	TRBV27	TGTGCCAGTGCAGGTTATAGCAATCAGCCCCAGCATTTT	CASAGYSNQPQHF
TRBJ2-3	TRBD2	NA	TRBV4-3	TGCGCCAGCAGCCAAGTAGGGTGGCGGGGGGCAAGAGATACGCAGTATTTT	CASSQVGWRGARDTQYF
TRBJ1-2	NA	NA	TRBV10-3	TGTGCCATCAGTGAGTCAGCAGACAGGATTAACTATGGCTACACCTTC	CAISESADRINYGYTF
TRBJ1-5	NA	few	TRBV4-3	TGCGCCAGCAGCCCCCATCAGGGTTATCAGCCCCAGCATTTT	CASSPHQGYQPQHF
TRBJ1-5	TRBD1	NA	TRBV7-2	TGTGCCAGCAGCCCCCGGACAGGGACGAATCAGCCCCAGCATTTT	CASSPRTGTNQPQHF
TRBJ1-4	TRBD1	NA	TRBV6-5	TGTGCCAGCAGTGGGACAGCCCATGAAAAACTGTTTTTT	CASSGTAHEKLFF
TRBJ1-1	NA	NA	TRBV24-1	TGTGCCACCTCCCTCCCCAGGGGAAGGCCTGAAGCTTTCTTT	CATSLPRGRPEAFF
TRBJ1-2	TRBD1	NA	TRBV6-6	TGTGCCAGCAGTTGCGACAGGGCGTTTCCTCCCGGCTACACCTTC	CASSCDRAFPPGYTF
TRBJ2-1	NA	NA	TRBV27	TGTGCCAGCAGTTTCGGAGTAAGCTCCTACAATGAGCAGTTCTTC	CASSFGVSSYNEQFF
TRBJ2-2	NA	NA	TRBV6-5	TGTGCCAGCAGTTACTCGAGGGGTCTGGGGCGTCCCGGGGAGCTGTTTTTT	CASSYSRGLGRPGELFF
TRBJ2-7	NA	NA	TRBV12-3/TRBV12-4	TGTGCCAGCAGTTTAAGGTCACCCTGCGAGCAGTACTTC	CASSLRSPCEQYF
TRBJ1-2	NA	NA	TRBV27	TGTGCCAGCAGGGAGCGTCAGCTGGGACCAAACTATGGCTACACCTTC	CASRERQLGPNYGYTF
TRBJ1-5	NA	NA	TRBV6-6	TGTGCCAGCAGTTACTCAGGGGGGGAGGGGGATCAGCCCCAGCATTTT	CASSYSGGEGDQPQHF
TRBJ2-5	NA	NA	TRBV3-1	TGTGCCAGCAGCCCAGATGAGACCCAGTACTTC	CASSPDETQYF
TRBJ1-2	NA	NA	TRBV7-2	TGTGCCAGCAGCTTAGGAGAGGGGCTTGGCTACACCTTC	CASSLGEGLGYTF
TRBJ2-2	NA	few	TRBV5-4	TGTGCCAGCAGCTTGAGGCCAAACGAGGCCGGGGAGCTGTTTTTT	CASSLRPNEAGELFF
TRBJ1-1	NA	NA	TRBV19	TGTGCCAGTAGTATAGGACAGGTCGAAGCTTTCTTT	CASSIGQVEAFF
TRBJ2-3	NA	few	TRBV5-1	TGCGCCAGCAGCTTGTCTCCTCCTAGCACAGATACGCAGTATTTT	CASSLSPPSTDTQYF
TRBJ2-1	NA	NA	TRBV7-2	TGTGCCAGCGGTCCTGTTAATGAGCAGTTCTTC	CASGPVNEQFF
TRBJ2-4	NA	few	TRBV29-1	TGCAGCGTAGCCGGTAGGGCCAAAAACATTCAGTACTTC	CSVAGRAKNIQYF
TRBJ2-7	TRBD1	few	TRBV30	TGTGCCTGGGAAGGGACAGGGACTTACGAGCAGTACTTC	CAWEGTGTYEQYF
TRBJ1-1	TRBD1	few	TRBV20-1	TGCAGTGCCACTCAACAGGGGAGGAGTACTGAAGCTTTCTTT	CSATQQGRSTEAFF
TRBJ2-7	NA	few	TRBV21-1	TGTGCCAGCAGCCTAAGCGGGGTCCGCTCCTACGAGCAGTACTTC	CASSLSGVRSYEQYF
TRBJ2-1	NA	NA	TRBV7-2	TGTGCCAGCAGCTTTAAGGCAGGATACAATGAGCAGTTCTTC	CASSFKAGYNEQFF
TRBJ2-3	TRBD2	NA	TRBV11-2	TGTGCCAGCAGCTCGGGACTAGCGGGGAGATTCACAGATACGCAGTATTTT	CASSSGLAGRFTDTQYF